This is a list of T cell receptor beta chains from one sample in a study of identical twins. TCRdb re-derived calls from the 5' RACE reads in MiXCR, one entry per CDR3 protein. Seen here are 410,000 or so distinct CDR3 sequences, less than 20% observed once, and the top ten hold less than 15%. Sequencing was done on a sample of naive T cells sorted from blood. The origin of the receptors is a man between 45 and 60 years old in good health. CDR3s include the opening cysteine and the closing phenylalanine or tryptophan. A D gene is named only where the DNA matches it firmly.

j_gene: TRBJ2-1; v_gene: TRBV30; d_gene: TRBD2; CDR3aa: CAWLSGGTYNEQFF
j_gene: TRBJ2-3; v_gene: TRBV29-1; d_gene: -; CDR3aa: CSVGMRGRTDTQYF
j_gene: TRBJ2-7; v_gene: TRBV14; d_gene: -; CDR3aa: CASSPLAGYEQYF
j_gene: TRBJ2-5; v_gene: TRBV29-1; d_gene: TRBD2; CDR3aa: CSVERGAETQYF
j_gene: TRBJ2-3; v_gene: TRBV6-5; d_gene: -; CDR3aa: CASSYSDSTDTQYF
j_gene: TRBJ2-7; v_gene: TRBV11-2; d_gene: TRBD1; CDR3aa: CASSPWTGGSYEQYF
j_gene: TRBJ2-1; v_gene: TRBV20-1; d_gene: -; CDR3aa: CSAEVEEQFF
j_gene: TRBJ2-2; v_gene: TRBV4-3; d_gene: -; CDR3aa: CASSQVRGKSGELFF
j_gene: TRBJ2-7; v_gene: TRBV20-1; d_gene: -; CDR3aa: CSARLGSRSSYEQYF
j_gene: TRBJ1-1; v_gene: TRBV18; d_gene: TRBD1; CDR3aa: CASSVQGATNTEAFF
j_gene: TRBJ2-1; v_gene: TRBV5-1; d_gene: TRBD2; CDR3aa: CASSLIAGGYNEQFF
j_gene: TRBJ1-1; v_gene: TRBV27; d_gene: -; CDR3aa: CASSLDRVHTEAFF
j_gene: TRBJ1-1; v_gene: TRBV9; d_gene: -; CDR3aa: CASSRGRTEAFF
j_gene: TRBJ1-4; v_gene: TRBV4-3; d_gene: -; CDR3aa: CASSQERRGLATNEKLFF
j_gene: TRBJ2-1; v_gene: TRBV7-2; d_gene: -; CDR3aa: CASSILLTDNEQFF
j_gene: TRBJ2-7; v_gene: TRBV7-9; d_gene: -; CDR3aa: CASSLTREIIYEQYF
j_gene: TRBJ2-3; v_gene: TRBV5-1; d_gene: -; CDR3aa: CASSLDGVTDTQYF
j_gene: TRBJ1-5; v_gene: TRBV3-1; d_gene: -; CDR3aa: CASSPAVSNQPQHF
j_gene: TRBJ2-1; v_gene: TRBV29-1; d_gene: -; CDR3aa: CSGQPGRYNEQFF
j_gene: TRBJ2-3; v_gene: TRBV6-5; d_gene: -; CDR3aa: CASSYSRLLAGTDTQYF
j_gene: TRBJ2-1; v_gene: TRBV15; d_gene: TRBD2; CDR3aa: CATSRDHASGAIKQFF
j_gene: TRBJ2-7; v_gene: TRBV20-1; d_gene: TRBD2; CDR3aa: CSARGLPSGRKGEQYF
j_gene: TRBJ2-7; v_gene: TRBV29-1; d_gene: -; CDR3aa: CSVLSRVGYEQYF
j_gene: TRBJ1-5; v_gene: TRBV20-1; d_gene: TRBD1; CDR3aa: CSTLDRGLQPQHF
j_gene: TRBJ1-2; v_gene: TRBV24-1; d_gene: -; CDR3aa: CATSDLRSGYTF
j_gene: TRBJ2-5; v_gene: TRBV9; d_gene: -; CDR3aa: CASSADGNVETQYF
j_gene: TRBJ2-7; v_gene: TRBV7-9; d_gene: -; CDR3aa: CASSLGTAGGEQYF
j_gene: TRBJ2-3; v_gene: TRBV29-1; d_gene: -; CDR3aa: CSVTDRSATTDTQYF
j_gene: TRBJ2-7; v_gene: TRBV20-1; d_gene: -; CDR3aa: CSARHGTSYEQYF
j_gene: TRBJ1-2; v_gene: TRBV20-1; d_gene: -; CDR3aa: CSATTRTANYGYTF
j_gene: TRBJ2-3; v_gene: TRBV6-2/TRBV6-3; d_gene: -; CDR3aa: CASSLSQGPVGTQYF